The 28 T cell receptor beta chains below all came from one sample that was sequenced in a study of T cells expressing NK-cell markers. TCRdb reanalyzed the 5' RACE reads, giving one entry per CDR3 protein sequence and no DNA. This sample's table reports 450,000 to 600,000 distinct CDR3 sequences. The source material was blood T cells: a sorted CD56 or NKG2C T cell subset, CD4+ or CD8+ T cells, or bulk PBMC T cells (not recorded which). Every receptor here comes from a man aged 18 to 30 in good health.

This sequence joins TRBV5-1 and TRBJ2-5. The germline CDR1 and CDR2 sequences are SGHRS and YFSETQ. The CDR3 has 14 amino acids. The CDR3 loop is CASSLGGLEETQYF. Combining the CDR3 with reference TRBV5-1 and TRBJ2-5 gives the whole variable domain KAGVTQTPRYLIKTRGQQVTLSCSPISGHRSVSWYQQTPGQGLQFLFEYFSETQRNKGNFPGRFSGRQFSNSRSEMNVSTLELGDSALYLCASSLGGLEETQYFGPGTRLLVL.

The V gene is TRBV5-6, the J gene TRBJ2-3; TCRdb gives TRBD2 as the D gene, but with no DNA this cannot be confirmed. There are 19 residues in the CDR3. Germline CDR1 reads SGHDT; CDR2 reads YYEEEE. CDR3 sequence reads: CASSPLRGGSYTSTDTQYF.

V and J are TRBV7-2 and TRBJ2-2. The CDR3 length is 11 residues. Germline CDR1 reads SGHTA; CDR2 reads FQGNSA. The CDR3 loop reads CASSVRGELFF.

The rearrangement uses TRBV24-1 and TRBJ2-5; the TCRdb D gene call, TRBD2, has no DNA to confirm it. Germline values: CDR1 KGHDR, CDR2 SFDVKD. The CDR3 is 17 amino acids. CDR3 sequence reads: CATSDQTSGRPEETQYF.

This chain uses TRBV7-6 with TRBJ2-3; the D call of TRBD2 rests on TCRdb alone, since no DNA is present to check it. The germline CDR1 and CDR2 sequences are SGHVS and FNYEAQ. This CDR3 has 14 residues. CDR3 residues: CASSHWEGGDTQYF.

V usage is TRBV7-9 and J usage is TRBJ1-1; absent DNA, TCRdb's TRBD1 call cannot be checked. The CDR3 extends over 15 amino acids. Germline assignment: CDR1 SEHNR and CDR2 FQNEAQ (reference sequence). The CDR3 is CASSIWGGWNTEAFF.

The chain links TRBV4-2 to TRBJ2-3; TCRdb lists TRBD2, though no DNA is available to test this call. Germline CDR1 LGHNA, CDR2 YNFKEQ. This CDR3 is 11 amino acids long. CDR3 sequence reads: CASSPGLVQYF.

V usage is TRBV11-3 and J usage is TRBJ1-6. Germline V gene data show CDR1 as SGHNT and CDR2 as YENEEA. CDR3 length equals 12 residues. CDR3 sequence: CASSGGTSPLHF.

The chain is built from TRBV29-1 and TRBJ2-7; as DNA is missing, the TRBD1 call by TCRdb cannot be tested. Per the germline V gene, CDR1 is SQVTM and CDR2 is ANQGSEA. This CDR3 has 13 amino acids. CDR3 in amino acids: CSVAGQGKGEQYF.

The V call is TRBV7-6, the J call TRBJ1-3; with no DNA, the TCRdb D assignment of TRBD1 cannot be verified. From germline, CDR1 is SGHVS and CDR2 FNYEAQ. The CDR3 runs 13 residues. CDR3 amino acids: CASSHDRRNTIYF. Filled out from reference TRBV7-6 and TRBJ1-3, the complete variable domain reads GAGVSQSPRYKVTKRGQDVALRCDPISGHVSLYWYRQALGQGPEFLTYFNYEAQQDKSGLPNDRFSAERPEGSISTLTIQRTEQRDSAMYRCASSHDRRNTIYFGEGSWLTVV.

This sequence joins TRBV27 and TRBJ2-1; the TCRdb call, TRBD2, lacks DNA for checking. This CDR3 is 16 amino acids long. Germline values: CDR1 MNHEY, CDR2 SMNVEV (reference sequence). The CDR3 protein is CASSSIAGGAGNEQFF.

The chain uses TRBV3-1 and TRBJ2-5. Germline CDR1 and CDR2: LGHDT and YNNKEL (reference sequence). The CDR3 totals 17 residues. CDR3 sequence reads: CASSQVKQKVAQETQYF.

V is TRBV24-1 and J is TRBJ2-1. CDR3 length equals 12 residues. CDR1 is KGHDR, CDR2 SFDVKD, per germline. CDR3 sequence reads: CATSRSEGEQFF.

The chain employs TRBV5-1 and TRBJ2-3; TCRdb's D gene call, TRBD1, goes unchecked for lack of DNA. The CDR3 has 14 residues. In germline, CDR1 is SGHRS, CDR2 YFSETQ. The CDR3 is CASGGEGAGDTQYF.

The chain combines TRBV7-2 with TRBJ2-5; TCRdb calls TRBD2, which cannot be checked without DNA. The CDR3 is 15 residues long. Germline V gene sequence: CDR1 SGHTA, CDR2 FQGNSA. CDR3 amino acids: CASSLTLRERETQYF.

The gene calls are TRBV7-2 and TRBJ2-6. The CDR3 covers 14 residues. From germline, CDR1 is SGHTA and CDR2 FQGNSA. CDR3 amino acids: CAREIRSGANVLTF.

The chain joins TRBV5-6 to TRBJ2-1; TCRdb lists TRBD2, though no DNA is available to test this call. Germline V gene data show CDR1 as SGHDT and CDR2 as YYEEEE. The length of the CDR3 is 18 residues. CDR3 amino acids: CASSLILAGLSSYNEQFF.

The chain uses TRBV3-1 and TRBJ2-1; with no DNA, the TCRdb D assignment of TRBD2 cannot be verified. Germline V CDR1 and CDR2: LGHDT, YNNKEL (reference sequence). CDR3 size: 16 residues. This CDR3 reads CASSSSSGLSYNEQFF.

V usage is TRBV7-2 and J usage is TRBJ2-6. This CDR3 has 17 amino acids. Germline-derived CDR1 and CDR2 are SGHTA and FQGNSA. The CDR3 region is CASSLVVGRSGANVLTF. The full variable domain, rest sourced from reference TRBV7-2 and TRBJ2-6, is GAGVSQSPSNKVTEKGKDVELRCDPISGHTALYWYRQSLGQGLEFLIYFQGNSAPDKSGLPSDRFSAERTGGSVSTLTIQRTQQEDSAVYLCASSLVVGRSGANVLTFGAGSRLTVL.

The chain carries TRBV10-3 and TRBJ2-5; TCRdb's D call, TRBD1, is unchecked because there is no DNA. The CDR3 extends over 14 amino acids. Germline-derived CDR1 and CDR2 are ENHRY and SYGVKD. CDR3 loop: CATAQTGIQETQYF.

This chain uses TRBV20-1 with TRBJ1-5; TCRdb outputs TRBD1, but without DNA this stays unchecked. The CDR3 consists of 16 residues. Germline V CDR1 and CDR2: DFQATT, SNEGSKA (reference sequence). The CDR3 sequence: CSAPEQGAILNQPQHF.

The V call is TRBV11-2, the J call TRBJ2-1; TCRdb proposes TRBD2, but this gene call is untestable without DNA. The CDR3 has 12 amino acids. Germline CDR1 SGHAT, CDR2 FQNNGV. The CDR3 protein is CASSPSKDEQFF.

V gene TRBV20-1 combines with J gene TRBJ2-4; TCRdb names TRBD1, which stays unverified in the absence of DNA. Germline CDR1 DFQATT, CDR2 SNEGSKA (reference sequence). The CDR3 runs 16 residues. CDR3 sequence reads: CSARDPAGTGMYIQYF.

The chain joins TRBV20-1 to TRBJ1-5. The germline V gene has CDR1 DFQATT and CDR2 SNEGSKA (reference sequence). The CDR3 runs 19 residues. CDR3 in amino acids: CSARARDETLIHSNQPQHF.

This rearrangement joins TRBV7-6 to TRBJ2-1; as DNA is missing, the TRBD2 call by TCRdb cannot be tested. CDR3 length: 16 residues. CDR1 SGHVS and CDR2 FNYEAQ come from the germline V gene. CDR3 sequence: CASSLATSGRGGEQFF.

The CDR3 here is CASSSPGPPYEQYF. V usage is TRBV28 and J usage is TRBJ2-7; TCRdb names TRBD1, which stays unverified in the absence of DNA. This CDR3 spans 14 amino acids. Germline loops: CDR1 MDHEN, CDR2 SYDVKM. The whole variable domain, remainder taken from reference TRBV28 and TRBJ2-7, is DVKVTQSSRYLVKRTGEKVFLECVQDMDHENMFWYRQDPGLGLRLIYFSYDVKMKEKGDIPEGYSVSREKKERFSLILESASTNQTSMYLCASSSPGPPYEQYFGPGTRLTVT.

V is TRBV7-8 and J is TRBJ1-4. The germline CDR1 and CDR2 sequences are SGHVS and FQNEAQ. The CDR3 extends over 12 amino acids. This chain's CDR3 is CASSPANEKLFF.

The chain joins TRBV29-1 to TRBJ2-3; TCRdb proposes TRBD2, but this gene call is untestable without DNA. CDR3 length equals 18 residues. Per the germline V gene, CDR1 is SQVTM and CDR2 is ANQGSEA. The CDR3 reads CSVVLAGGPHYGTDTQYF.